This T cell receptor beta chain is from a study of blood T cell repertoires in COVID-19. Study background: The origin of the acute and convalescent COVID-19 samples was the United States, Italy and Spain. The analysed material was cDNA or gDNA that came from T cells, B-cell-depleted T cells, or PBMCs.

Original processing notes: How many nucleated cells were present was estimated from reference gene primer amplification. Produced via immunoSEQ multiplex PCR; TCRdb's table is partial and in-frame only. That table supplies the V and J calls and clone size; D and trimming were determined from the DNA. This repertoire shows hundreds of thousands of clones, 70% to 90% found once; its top ten account for approximately 6%. Germline values: CDR1 SGHRS, CDR2 YFSETQ. There are 18 residues in the CDR3. The V gene end was trimmed by 2 bases and the J gene end by 8 bases; junction bases not matched to a gene: 18. Seattle participants joined during active infection and were tracked over time.

The clonotype was recovered from a woman in her twenties or thirties with COVID-19, enrolled during active disease. The sequenced material came from peripheral blood. The V call is TRBV5-1, the J call TRBJ1-2, with TRBD1 matching over 10 bases. The CDR3 bases are TGCGCCAGCAGCTTCTCCCGACAACCGACAGGGGGCGCCGAAGGCTACACCTTC. Its translation is CASSFSRQPTGGAEGYTF.